Included here is one TCR beta chain sequence, with context. Germline-derived CDR1 and CDR2 are LNHDA and SQIVND (reference sequence). V was pared by 3 bases and J by 5 bases, with 27 bases of the junction left unmatched. CDR3 size: 22 residues. The sample is drawn from a study of cytomegalovirus exposure and HLA in healthy donors. PCR was performed using 60 Vbeta and 13 Jbeta primers. Sequencing was performed with immunoSEQ multiplex PCR; in TCRdb, only in-frame clones are kept and a portion is missing. Altogether roughly 120,000 clones are present, approximately 80% being singletons, with the ten largest covering 2.5%.

V is TRBV19 and J is TRBJ1-2; the match to TRBD1 covers 10 bases. Sequenced: PBMCs. The TCR was taken from a man aged 25-45 years in good health and CMV-seronegative. CDR3 sequence (DNA): TGTGCCAGTAGTATCCGAACCTATCCGGTCGGGACAGGGGCCCATCCACGTTATGGCTACACCTTC. Protein product: CASSIRTYPVGTGAHPRYGYTF.